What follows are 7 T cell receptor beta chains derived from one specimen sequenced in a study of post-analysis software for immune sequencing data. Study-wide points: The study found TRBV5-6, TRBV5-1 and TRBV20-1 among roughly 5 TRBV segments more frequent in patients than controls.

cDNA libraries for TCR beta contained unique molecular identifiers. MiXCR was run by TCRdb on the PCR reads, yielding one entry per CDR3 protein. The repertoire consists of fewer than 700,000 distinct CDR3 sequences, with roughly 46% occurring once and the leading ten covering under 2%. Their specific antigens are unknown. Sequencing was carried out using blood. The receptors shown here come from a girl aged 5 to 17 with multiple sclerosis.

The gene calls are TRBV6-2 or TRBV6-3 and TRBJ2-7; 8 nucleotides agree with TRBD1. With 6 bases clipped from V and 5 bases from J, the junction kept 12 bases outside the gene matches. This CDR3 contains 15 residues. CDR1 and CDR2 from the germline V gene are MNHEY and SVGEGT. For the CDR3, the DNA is TGTGCCAGCAGAGATACCGGGACAGGAAGCCACGAGCAGTACTTC. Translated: CASRDTGTGSHEQYF.

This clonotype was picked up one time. The CDR3 spells CASSRLGTYYSYTF. As DNA, the CDR3 is TGTGCCAGCTCACGGTTAGGGACTTACTACAGCTACACCTTC. The V gene is TRBV18, the J gene TRBJ1-2, with D maybe TRBD1 (5 bases). Trimming pared 4 bases from V and 9 bases from J, leaving 18 bases between. The length of the CDR3 is 14 residues. Germline V gives CDR1 KGHSH, CDR2 LQKENI.

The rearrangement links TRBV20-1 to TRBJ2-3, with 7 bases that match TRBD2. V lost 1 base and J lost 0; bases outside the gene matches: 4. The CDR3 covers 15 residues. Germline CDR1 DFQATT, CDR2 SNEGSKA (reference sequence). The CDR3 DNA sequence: TGCAGTGCTAGAGCCACTAGCGCCAGCACAGATACGCAGTATTTT. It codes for CSARATSASTDTQYF.

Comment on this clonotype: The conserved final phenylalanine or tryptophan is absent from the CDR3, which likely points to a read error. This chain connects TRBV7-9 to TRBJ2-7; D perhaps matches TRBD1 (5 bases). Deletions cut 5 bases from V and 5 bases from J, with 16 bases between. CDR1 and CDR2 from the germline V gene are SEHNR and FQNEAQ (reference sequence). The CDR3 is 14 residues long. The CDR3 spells CASSRTPNVHEQYL. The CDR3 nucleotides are TGTGCCAGCAGCCGGACACCCAACGTCCACGAGCAGTACTTA.

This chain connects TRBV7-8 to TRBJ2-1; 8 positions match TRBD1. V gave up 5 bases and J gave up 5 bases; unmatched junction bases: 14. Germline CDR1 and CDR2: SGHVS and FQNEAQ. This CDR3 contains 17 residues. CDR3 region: CASSRSRTGILDNEQFF. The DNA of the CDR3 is TGTGCCAGCAGCCGATCTCGGACAGGGATCTTGGACAATGAGCAGTTCTTC.

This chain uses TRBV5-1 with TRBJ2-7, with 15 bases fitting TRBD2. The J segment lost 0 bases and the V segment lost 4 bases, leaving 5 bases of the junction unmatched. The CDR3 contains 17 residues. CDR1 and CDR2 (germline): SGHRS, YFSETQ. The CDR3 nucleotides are TGCGCCAGCAGCCCCGGGACTAGCGGGAGGAGCTCCTACGAGCAGTACTTC. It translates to CASSPGTSGRSSYEQYF.

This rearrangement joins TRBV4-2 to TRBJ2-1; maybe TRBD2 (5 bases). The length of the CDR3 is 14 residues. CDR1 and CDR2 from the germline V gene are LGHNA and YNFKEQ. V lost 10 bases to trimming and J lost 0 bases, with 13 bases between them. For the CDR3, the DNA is TGTGCCACCCGAGGTAGCGACTCCTACAATGAGCAGTTCTTC. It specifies CATRGSDSYNEQFF.